A selection of T cell receptor beta chains follows, all from one sample in a study of shared clonotypes between healthy human individuals. Sequencing was performed with immunoSEQ multiplex PCR; in TCRdb, only in-frame clones are kept and a portion is missing. The data contain around 2.1 million clones, approximately 94% of them singletons. Sample: naive CD4+ T cells sorted from blood. The source of these receptors is a man aged 18-30 years in good health. Both conserved end residues are part of each CDR3. The order of the fields is J gene, V gene, CDR3 protein.

TRBJ1-3 | TRBV7-3 | CASSLTHGAGSGRNTIYF
TRBJ1-2 | TRBV5-1 | CASSNGQGGYGYTF
TRBJ1-2 | TRBV10-3 | CAISGQGGYGYTF
TRBJ1-1 | TRBV4-1 | CASSRILTEKNTEAFF
TRBJ2-5 | TRBV5-4 | CASSRGLADQETQYF
TRBJ2-7 | TRBV6-1 | CASRPRKASYEQYF
TRBJ2-2 | TRBV6-1 | CASSESQGRTGELFF
TRBJ1-6 | TRBV7-2 | CASSAGTGINSPLHF
TRBJ1-3 | TRBV19 | CASTLGGAPGNTIYF
TRBJ2-5 | TRBV18 | CASSPGTPQETQYF
TRBJ2-5 | TRBV10-2 | CASRKGPKQETQYF
TRBJ2-5 | TRBV6-4 | CASSEIGLNQETQYF
TRBJ2-7 | TRBV7-2 | CASSLQPPGDEQYF
TRBJ1-6 | TRBV2 | CASSRFGKNNSPLHF
TRBJ1-1 | TRBV19 | CASSPGQMNTEAFF
TRBJ2-6 | TRBV10-3 | CAISRDANSGANVLTF
TRBJ1-1 | TRBV5-5 | CASSRLAGMNTEAFF
TRBJ2-7 | TRBV5-6 | CASSSYMPPGQSSYEQYF
TRBJ2-1 | TRBV7-9 | CASSLWANFNDEQFF
TRBJ2-3 | TRBV11-2 | CASSLDRGRGPDTQYF
TRBJ2-1 | TRBV5-1 | CASSLGTAVVNEQFF
TRBJ2-7 | TRBV4-2 | CASSPAPGGDRTTEQYF
TRBJ2-5 | TRBV28 | CASSRPGGQETQYF
TRBJ2-7 | TRBV18 | CASSPDRVYEQYF
TRBJ2-3 | TRBV2 | CASSEDRVLDTQYF
TRBJ1-5 | TRBV30 | CAWSALGEGSSNQPQHF
TRBJ2-2 | TRBV7-2 | CASRGAPGTGELFF
TRBJ2-7 | TRBV18 | CASSPSLTDEQYF
TRBJ1-3 | TRBV2 | CASSGGTGAGNTIYF
TRBJ1-6 | TRBV2 | CASSETGLPSPLHF
TRBJ1-2 | TRBV18 | CASSATGGDGYTF
TRBJ2-1 | TRBV19 | CASSRGLVNDEQFF